These T cell receptor beta chains were read from a single sample in a study of cytotoxic CD8 clonotypes in ibrutinib-treated CLL. Profiled with immunoSEQ multiplex PCR; TCRdb holds only in-frame clones, not every one. The table includes under 150,000 clones, 80% to 90% detected once. Sequencing was performed on PBMCs, taken after 24 months of ibrutinib treatment. The receptors stem from a human donor with chronic lymphocytic leukemia. Both conserved end residues are part of each CDR3. Each record gives: CDR3 DNA, CDR3 protein, V gene, D gene, clone size, J gene. A D gene is named only where the DNA matches it firmly. Rows may omit the clone size; those that give it use once, few, many or a size class.

TGTGCCATCACACAGGGGGCTAACTATGGCTACACCTTC	CAITQGANYGYTF	TRBV10-3	TRBD1	-	TRBJ1-2
TGTGCCAGCAGCTTAGATTGGAGACAGGGTGAAGCTTTCTTT	CASSLDWRQGEAFF	TRBV7-8	TRBD1	many	TRBJ1-1
TGTGCCAGCGGACAGCTCCTAAACACTGAAGCTTTCTTT	CASGQLLNTEAFF	TRBV9	-	-	TRBJ1-1
TGTGCCAGCAGTTTAAGGGGTACCTACGAGCAGTACTTC	CASSLRGTYEQYF	TRBV27	-	-	TRBJ2-7
TGTGCCAGCAGCTTGGCCCGTTCTTGGGTCGGGGAGCTGTTTTTT	CASSLARSWVGELFF	TRBV7-2	-	-	TRBJ2-2
TGTGCCAGCAGTTTAAGGTTGGCAGCCTACCATGAAGCTTTCTTT	CASSLRLAAYHEAFF	TRBV27	-	few	TRBJ1-1
TGTGCCAGCAGTTTAACAGGGGCCAGCCCGAGGATCTTC	CASSLTGASPRIF	TRBV6-5	TRBD1	-	TRBJ2-1
TGTGCCAGCAGCTTAGCTAAGGGGCCCCCCTATGGCTACACCTTC	CASSLAKGPPYGYTF	TRBV7-6	-	-	TRBJ1-2
TGCGCCAGCAGCTTGGCCCCCGGGCCTCTGAACACTGAAGCTTTCTTT	CASSLAPGPLNTEAFF	TRBV5-1	-	once	TRBJ1-1
TGTGCCACCAGCACCGGACAGGGGGAATATGGCTACACCTTC	CATSTGQGEYGYTF	TRBV15	TRBD1	-	TRBJ1-2
TGCAGCGTTGTAAACAGGGGGCCGGGGGAAAAACTGTTTTTT	CSVVNRGPGEKLFF	TRBV29-1	TRBD1	-	TRBJ1-4
TGTGCCAGCACCCGAAGTAATTCACCCCTCCACTTT	CASTRSNSPLHF	TRBV2	-	few	TRBJ1-6
TGTGCCAGCAGCTTCGGTAGCGGGGGGGCCCCCGGGGAGCTGTTTTTT	CASSFGSGGAPGELFF	TRBV11-2	TRBD2	-	TRBJ2-2
TGTGCCAGCTCAGTTCTACAGGGGGATCAGCCCCAGCATTTT	CASSVLQGDQPQHF	TRBV18	TRBD1	-	TRBJ1-5
TGTGCCAGCAGCTCAAAACCACAGGGGCCGGACACTGAAGCTTTCTTT	CASSSKPQGPDTEAFF	TRBV7-9	TRBD1	-	TRBJ1-1
TGTGCTAGTGGTTTGGTACTGGCGGGACAGGGGGCGAACATTCAGTACTTC	CASGLVLAGQGANIQYF	TRBV12-5	TRBD1	-	TRBJ2-4
TGTGCCAGCAATGGGGGGGACAGGGGGCGCGAGCAGTACTTC	CASNGGDRGREQYF	TRBV28	TRBD1	-	TRBJ2-7
TGTGCCACTAACGGACAGGCTTCCTACGAGCAGTACTTC	CATNGQASYEQYF	TRBV10-3	TRBD1	-	TRBJ2-7
TGTGCCATCAGTGAGTCAACAGGGAGCTCTGGAAACACCATATATTTT	CAISESTGSSGNTIYF	TRBV10-3	-	-	TRBJ1-3
TGTGCCATCAGCCGCGGGGCCTTGTCCTACAATGAGCAGTTCTTC	CAISRGALSYNEQFF	TRBV10-3	-	-	TRBJ2-1
TGTGCCAGTAGTACCCTCCCGGGGGGCTCCTACGAGCAGTACTTC	CASSTLPGGSYEQYF	TRBV19	TRBD2	-	TRBJ2-7
TGTGCCATCAGTGTCGACAGGGGCCGGGGGGAGCAGTACTTC	CAISVDRGRGEQYF	TRBV10-3	TRBD1	-	TRBJ2-7
TGTGCCAGCAGTGAATCCGGGTCGATCTCCTACGAGCAGTACTTC	CASSESGSISYEQYF	TRBV25-1	-	-	TRBJ2-7
TGCGCCAGCAGTCTCTCAGGTGGAGGGCGTGAAGCTTTCTTT	CASSLSGGGREAFF	TRBV23-1	-	-	TRBJ1-1
TGTGCCAGCAGCTTGGGACCGATAAGCTCCTACGAGCAGTACTTC	CASSLGPISSYEQYF	TRBV5-4	-	-	TRBJ2-7
TGTGCCATCAGTGCACAGGACAGGACTAGCACAGATACGCAGTATTTT	CAISAQDRTSTDTQYF	TRBV10-3	TRBD1	-	TRBJ2-3